The rows below give T cell receptor beta chains drawn from one sample of a study of OX40 agonist ivuxolimab in advanced cancers. The method was immunoSEQ multiplex PCR; TCRdb's version includes in-frame clones alone and lacks a portion of them. This repertoire shows 43,000 or so clones, approximately 90% found once; its top ten account for 13% to 15%. The sample was CD4+ or CD8+ T cells sorted from blood, taken in a trial of the OX40 agonist ivuxolimab. These receptors were taken from an adult with an advanced solid tumor such as melanoma, head and neck, liver or kidney cancer. The CDR3 runs from the conserved cysteine through the conserved F or W. The order of the fields is V gene, D gene, clone size, J gene, CDR3 protein, CDR3 DNA. The D gene is left open where the match is weak. Part of the rows lack a size; the others show once, few, many or a class for expanded clones.

V gene: TRBV30; D gene: TRBD1; clone size: few; J gene: TRBJ1-1; CDR3 protein: CASGTGTNTEAFF; CDR3 DNA: TGTGCCTCCGGGACAGGGACGAACACTGAAGCTTTCTTT
V gene: TRBV19; D gene: NA; clone size: NA; J gene: TRBJ2-5; CDR3 protein: CAVRRETQYF; CDR3 DNA: TGTGCCGTTAGAAGAGAGACCCAGTACTTC
V gene: TRBV19; D gene: NA; clone size: NA; J gene: TRBJ1-5; CDR3 protein: CASRSRTDNQPQHF; CDR3 DNA: TGTGCCAGTAGGTCGCGGACAGACAATCAGCCCCAGCATTTT
V gene: TRBV18; D gene: NA; clone size: NA; J gene: TRBJ2-7; CDR3 protein: CASSPGQSSYEQYF; CDR3 DNA: TGTGCCAGCTCACCCGGACAGAGCTCCTACGAGCAGTACTTC
V gene: TRBV19; D gene: NA; clone size: once; J gene: TRBJ2-7; CDR3 protein: CASSIDHDPGRSSYEQYF; CDR3 DNA: TGTGCCAGTAGTATAGACCACGACCCGGGACGGTCTTCCTACGAGCAGTACTTC
V gene: TRBV19; D gene: NA; clone size: NA; J gene: TRBJ1-1; CDR3 protein: CASSIRPDLEAFF; CDR3 DNA: TGTGCCAGTAGTATCCGACCCGACCTTGAAGCTTTCTTT
V gene: TRBV28; D gene: NA; clone size: NA; J gene: TRBJ2-1; CDR3 protein: CASSGAYNEQFF; CDR3 DNA: TGTGCCAGCAGTGGGGCGTACAATGAGCAGTTCTTC
V gene: TRBV7-3; D gene: NA; clone size: NA; J gene: TRBJ1-2; CDR3 protein: CASSLVARGYGYTF; CDR3 DNA: TGTGCCAGCAGCTTAGTAGCCCGAGGGTATGGCTACACCTTC
V gene: TRBV5-1; D gene: NA; clone size: NA; J gene: TRBJ1-4; CDR3 protein: CASSSAPGPLNEKLFF; CDR3 DNA: TGCGCCAGCAGCTCCGCACCAGGACCCCTTAATGAAAAACTGTTTTTT
V gene: TRBV6-5; D gene: TRBD2; clone size: NA; J gene: TRBJ2-2; CDR3 protein: CASSPPGGRTGELFF; CDR3 DNA: TGTGCCAGCAGCCCCCCGGGGGGGCGTACCGGGGAGCTGTTTTTT
V gene: TRBV25-1; D gene: NA; clone size: few; J gene: TRBJ1-1; CDR3 protein: CASSEDRPNTEAFF; CDR3 DNA: TGTGCCAGCAGTGAAGACAGACCGAACACTGAAGCTTTCTTT
V gene: TRBV4-1; D gene: NA; clone size: NA; J gene: TRBJ1-1; CDR3 protein: CASSQDQGRKAFF; CDR3 DNA: TGCGCCAGCAGCCAAGACCAGGGGCGGAAAGCTTTCTTT
V gene: TRBV4-1; D gene: NA; clone size: NA; J gene: TRBJ2-1; CDR3 protein: CASSKILKTDEQFF; CDR3 DNA: TGCGCCAGCAGCAAAATCCTTAAAACGGATGAGCAGTTCTTC
V gene: TRBV2; D gene: NA; clone size: NA; J gene: TRBJ2-7; CDR3 protein: CASSEPQSYEQYF; CDR3 DNA: TGTGCCAGCAGTGAACCACAATCCTACGAGCAGTACTTC
V gene: TRBV14; D gene: NA; clone size: NA; J gene: TRBJ2-2; CDR3 protein: CASSQVANTGELFF; CDR3 DNA: TGTGCCAGCAGCCAAGTGGCAAACACCGGGGAGCTGTTTTTT
V gene: TRBV6-6; D gene: NA; clone size: NA; J gene: TRBJ2-7; CDR3 protein: CASSYSTDSVYEQYF; CDR3 DNA: TGTGCCAGCAGTTACTCAACGGACAGCGTCTACGAGCAGTACTTC
V gene: TRBV10-3; D gene: TRBD1; clone size: NA; J gene: TRBJ2-7; CDR3 protein: CAIRQQGDPSYEQYF; CDR3 DNA: TGTGCCATCAGACAACAGGGGGACCCCTCCTACGAGCAGTACTTC
V gene: TRBV7-9; D gene: TRBD2; clone size: few; J gene: TRBJ2-1; CDR3 protein: CASSFATSGRASEQFF; CDR3 DNA: TGTGCCAGCAGCTTCGCGACTAGCGGGAGGGCCAGTGAGCAGTTCTTC
V gene: TRBV10-3; D gene: TRBD1; clone size: once; J gene: TRBJ1-5; CDR3 protein: CAISAGQGGGQPQHF; CDR3 DNA: TGTGCCATCAGTGCCGGACAGGGGGGGGGTCAGCCCCAGCATTTT
V gene: TRBV19; D gene: NA; clone size: NA; J gene: TRBJ1-1; CDR3 protein: CASSRGAGVTEAFF; CDR3 DNA: TGTGCCAGTAGTCGGGGGGCGGGCGTCACTGAAGCTTTCTTT
V gene: TRBV7-2; D gene: NA; clone size: NA; J gene: TRBJ2-5; CDR3 protein: CASSPGGTQYF; CDR3 DNA: TGTGCCAGCAGCCCCGGGGGGACCCAGTACTTC
V gene: TRBV2; D gene: NA; clone size: NA; J gene: TRBJ2-7; CDR3 protein: CASRRTGVGEQYF; CDR3 DNA: TGTGCCAGCAGGCGAACGGGGGTTGGCGAGCAGTACTTC
V gene: TRBV1; D gene: NA; clone size: NA; J gene: TRBJ2-7; CDR3 protein: CAGSGPGKFEQYF; CDR3 DNA: TGCGCCGGTTCGGGGCCAGGGAAGTTCGAGCAGTACTTC
V gene: TRBV6-6; D gene: NA; clone size: NA; J gene: TRBJ2-7; CDR3 protein: CASSRTRDGSYEQYF; CDR3 DNA: TGTGCCAGCAGCCGCACCCGGGACGGATCCTACGAGCAGTACTTC
V gene: TRBV19; D gene: NA; clone size: once; J gene: TRBJ1-1; CDR3 protein: CASSRGMGTEAFF; CDR3 DNA: TGTGCCAGTAGTCGGGGGATGGGAACTGAAGCTTTCTTT
V gene: TRBV29-1; D gene: TRBD1; clone size: NA; J gene: TRBJ2-7; CDR3 protein: CSVEDRQGSSYEQYF; CDR3 DNA: TGCAGCGTTGAAGATCGACAGGGGAGCTCCTACGAGCAGTACTTC
V gene: TRBV14; D gene: NA; clone size: NA; J gene: TRBJ2-7; CDR3 protein: CASSQRVREQYF; CDR3 DNA: TGTGCCAGCAGCCAAAGGGTGCGAGAGCAGTACTTC
V gene: TRBV29-1; D gene: NA; clone size: NA; J gene: TRBJ2-4; CDR3 protein: CSVEEGKPLAKNIQYF; CDR3 DNA: TGCAGCGTTGAAGAAGGGAAGCCTCTAGCCAAAAACATTCAGTACTTC
V gene: TRBV19; D gene: NA; clone size: NA; J gene: TRBJ2-3; CDR3 protein: CASSIDSTTFPTDTQYF; CDR3 DNA: TGTGCCAGTAGTATAGATTCGACTACCTTTCCCACAGATACGCAGTATTTT
V gene: TRBV19; D gene: NA; clone size: few; J gene: TRBJ1-1; CDR3 protein: CASKVRGEGNTEAFF; CDR3 DNA: TGTGCCAGTAAGGTGAGGGGAGAAGGGAACACTGAAGCTTTCTTT
V gene: TRBV4-2; D gene: TRBD2; clone size: few; J gene: TRBJ2-1; CDR3 protein: CASSQPTSGMVNEQFF; CDR3 DNA: TGTGCCAGCAGCCAACCAACTAGCGGGATGGTCAATGAGCAGTTCTTC
V gene: TRBV7-2; D gene: NA; clone size: NA; J gene: TRBJ2-7; CDR3 protein: CASSDARNGEQYF; CDR3 DNA: TGTGCCAGCAGCGACGCCCGGAATGGCGAGCAGTACTTC
V gene: TRBV28; D gene: NA; clone size: NA; J gene: TRBJ2-1; CDR3 protein: CASSPARREHEQFF; CDR3 DNA: TGTGCCAGCAGCCCCGCAAGGCGGGAACATGAGCAGTTCTTC
V gene: TRBV11-2; D gene: NA; clone size: NA; J gene: TRBJ2-1; CDR3 protein: CASSLDGTYNEQFF; CDR3 DNA: TGTGCCAGCAGCTTAGACGGAACCTACAATGAGCAGTTCTTC
V gene: TRBV19; D gene: NA; clone size: NA; J gene: TRBJ2-7; CDR3 protein: CASSITGPSHSEQYF; CDR3 DNA: TGTGCCAGTAGTATAACCGGACCCTCGCACTCCGAGCAGTACTTC